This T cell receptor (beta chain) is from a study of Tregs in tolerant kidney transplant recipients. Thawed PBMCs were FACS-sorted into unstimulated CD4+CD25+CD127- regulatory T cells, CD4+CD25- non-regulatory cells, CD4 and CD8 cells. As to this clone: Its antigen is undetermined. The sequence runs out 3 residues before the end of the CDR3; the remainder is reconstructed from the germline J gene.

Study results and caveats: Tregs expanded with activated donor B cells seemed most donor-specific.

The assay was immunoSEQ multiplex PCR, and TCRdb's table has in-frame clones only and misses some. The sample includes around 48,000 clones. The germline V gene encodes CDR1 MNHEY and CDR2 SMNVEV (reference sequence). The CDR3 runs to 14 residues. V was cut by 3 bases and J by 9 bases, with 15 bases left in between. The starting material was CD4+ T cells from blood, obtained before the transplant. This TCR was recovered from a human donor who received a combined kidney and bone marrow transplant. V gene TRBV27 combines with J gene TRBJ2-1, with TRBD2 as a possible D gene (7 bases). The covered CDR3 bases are TGTGCCAGCAGTTTTTGGACTAGGGGGGGTGAG. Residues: CASSFWTRGGE. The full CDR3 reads CASSFWTRGGEQFF.